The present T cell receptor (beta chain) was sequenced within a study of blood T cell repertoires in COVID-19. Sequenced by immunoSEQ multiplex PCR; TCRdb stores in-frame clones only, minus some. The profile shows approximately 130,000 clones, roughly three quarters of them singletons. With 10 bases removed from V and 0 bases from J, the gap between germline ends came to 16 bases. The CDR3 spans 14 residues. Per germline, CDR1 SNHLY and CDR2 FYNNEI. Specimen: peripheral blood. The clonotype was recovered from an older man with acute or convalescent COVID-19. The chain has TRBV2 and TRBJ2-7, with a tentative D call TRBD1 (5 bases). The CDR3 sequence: CAKKAAGNSYEQYF. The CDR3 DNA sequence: TGTGCCAAAAAGGCGGCAGGGAACTCCTACGAGCAGTACTTC.